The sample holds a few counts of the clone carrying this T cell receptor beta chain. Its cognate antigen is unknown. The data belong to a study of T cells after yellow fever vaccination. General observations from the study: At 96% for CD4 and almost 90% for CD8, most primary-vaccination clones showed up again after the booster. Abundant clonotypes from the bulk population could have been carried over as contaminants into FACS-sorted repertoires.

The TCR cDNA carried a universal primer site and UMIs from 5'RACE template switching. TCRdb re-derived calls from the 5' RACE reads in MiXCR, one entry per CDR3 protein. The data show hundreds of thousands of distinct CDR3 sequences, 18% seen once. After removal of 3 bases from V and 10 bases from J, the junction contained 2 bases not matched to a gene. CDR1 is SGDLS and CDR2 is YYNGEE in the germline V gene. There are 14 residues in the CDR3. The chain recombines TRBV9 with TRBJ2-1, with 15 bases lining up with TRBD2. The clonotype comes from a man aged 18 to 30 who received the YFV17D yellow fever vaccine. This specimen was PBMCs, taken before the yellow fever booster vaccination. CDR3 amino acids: CASSAGTSGGEQFF. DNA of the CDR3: TGTGCCAGCAGCGCCGGGACTAGCGGGGGGGAGCAGTTCTTC.